These 2 T cell receptor beta chains were all obtained from the same sample, sequenced in a study of blood T cell repertoires in COVID-19. Libraries were prepared by immunoSEQ multiplex PCR; TCRdb keeps only in-frame clonotypes and omits some of them. The sample records over 65,000 clones, around four fifths being singletons. The sample comprised peripheral blood. The origin of the receptors is a man older than 75 with active or convalescent COVID-19.

This clone was counted a single time. J is TRBJ2-5 and V is TRBV7-9, with TRBD2 as a possible D gene (6 bases). Trimming removed 4 bases at V and 5 bases at J, with 11 bases between. This CDR3 comprises 13 residues. CDR1 is SEHNR and CDR2 is FQNEAQ in the germline V gene (reference sequence). CDR3 sequence: CASSWGLGETQYF. CDR3 nucleotides: TGTGCCAGCAGCTGGGGACTGGGGGAGACCCAGTACTTC.

In DNA, the CDR3 is TGCAGCGTTGCCAGACTAGCGGGAGCGGCCGGGGAGCTGTTTTTT. Translating it yields CSVARLAGAAGELFF. The chain links TRBV29-1 to TRBJ2-2, with 12 bases aligning to TRBD2. V shed 4 bases, J shed 6 bases, and the junction held 6 bases outside the gene matches. The CDR3 runs 15 residues. Germline V CDR1 and CDR2: SQVTM, ANQGSEA.